Presented here are 30 T cell receptor beta chains from one specimen sequenced in a study of molecular identifiers for immune sequencing clone quantification. TCRdb re-derived calls from the PCR reads in MiXCR, one entry per CDR3 protein. The repertoire holds about 330,000 distinct CDR3 sequences, with roughly a quarter as singletons. Sequencing used naive CD8+ T cells from blood, with Jurkat cell RNA spiked in. Subset of the sample: FACS-sorted CD8+CD4-CCR7+CD45RA+ naive T cells. The receptors were sampled from a human donor in good health. Some libraries in this study had Jurkat cell RNA spiked in.

Many counts were recorded for this clonotype. The rearrangement joins TRBV4-3 to TRBJ1-1; D uncertain. Looked up from germline, CDR1 is LGHNA and CDR2 is YSLEER. The CDR3 runs to 15 residues. V lost 1 base and J 2 bases, leaving 11 bases between the germline ends. The CDR3 reads CASSQVPGLNTEAFF. For the CDR3, the DNA is TGCGCCAGCAGCCAAGTTCCCGGATTAAACACTGAAGCTTTCTTT.

The chain has TRBV4-1 and TRBJ2-2, with D possibly TRBD2 on 5 matching bases. This CDR3 comprises 12 residues. V shed 1 base and J shed 8 bases, with 5 bases lying between them. Germline V lookup: CDR1 MGHRA, CDR2 YSYEKL. CDR3: CASSQVAGELFF. DNA of the CDR3: TGCGCCAGCAGCCAAGTAGCGGGGGAGCTGTTTTTT.

This clonotype was observed a handful of times. This sequence joins TRBV4-3 and TRBJ2-7, with D perhaps TRBD1 or TRBD2 (5 bases each). V was cut by 1 base and J by 3 bases, with 10 bases left in between. The germline CDR1 and CDR2 sequences are LGHNA and YSLEER. This CDR3 has 14 residues. CDR3 nucleotides: TGCGCCAGCAGCCAAGGGGGGATAGGCTACGAGCAGTACTTC. Its translation is CASSQGGIGYEQYF.

The sample holds a few counts of this clonotype. The chain recombines TRBV10-2 with TRBJ2-3; TRBD1 matches at 10 bases. Trimming took 3 bases from V and 6 from J; bases not matched to a gene: 12. Germline V gene data show CDR1 as WSHSY and CDR2 as SAAADI. The CDR3 length is 17 residues. This CDR3 is CASSDFEGTGVLDTQYF. CDR3 sequence (DNA): TGCGCCAGCAGTGATTTTGAAGGGACAGGGGTATTGGATACGCAGTATTTT.

For the CDR3, the DNA is TGTGCCAGCAGCTGGGACGGGAATAACTATGGCTACACCTTC. Protein product: CASSWDGNNYGYTF. The chain combines TRBV5-8 with TRBJ1-2, with D tentatively TRBD1 (5 bases). Germline-derived CDR1 and CDR2 are SGHTS and YDEGEE. The CDR3 sequence is 14 residues long. With 3 bases removed from V and 1 base from J, the gap between germline ends came to 10 bases. The complete variable domain, with remaining parts taken from reference TRBV5-8 and TRBJ1-2, reads EAGVTQSPTHLIKTRGQQATLRCSPISGHTSVYWYQQALGLGLQFLLWYDEGEERNRGNFPPRFSGRQFPNYSSELNVNALELEDSALYLCASSWDGNNYGYTFGSGTRLTVV.

This clonotype was found a few times. The chain carries TRBV28 and TRBJ2-7; TRBD2 agrees at 7 bases. The V gene's germline CDR1 is MDHEN and CDR2 SYDVKM. CDR3 length: 16 residues. V lost 6 bases to trimming and J lost 2 bases; unmatched junction nucleotides: 13. The CDR3 DNA follows: TGTGCCAGCAGCGGGAGGAGTTCGGTTCGACCCTACGAGCAGTACTTC. Residues: CASSGRSSVRPYEQYF.

This clonotype was seen at least ten times. V and J are TRBV1 and TRBJ2-5; the table's D gene call, TRBD1, was not cross checked with the DNA. TRBV1 has pseudogene status. This CDR3 comprises 16 residues. The CDR3 coding sequence is TGCACCAGCAGCGCTTCATCCGGGCCCCCTAGGGAGACCCAGTACTTC. Its protein is CTSSASSGPPRETQYF.

This clonotype was observed a single time. One base away lies a much larger clone, so this may be a sequencing read error. The V and J genes are TRBV29-1 and TRBJ2-5, with no clear D. With 2 bases removed from V and 5 bases from J, the gap between germline ends came to 15 bases. Germline V gene sequence: CDR1 SQVTM, CDR2 ANQGSEA. The CDR3 totals 14 residues. The CDR3 DNA follows: TGCAGCGTTGAATGGGCAGAGGCCTTTGAGACCCAGTACTTC. This translates into CSVEWAEAFETQYF.

The rearrangement joins TRBV6-1 to TRBJ1-1, with 7 bases identical to TRBD1. V lost 6 bases to trimming and J lost 6 bases; unmatched junction nucleotides: 16. Per the germline V gene, CDR1 is MNHNS and CDR2 is SASEGT. The CDR3 consists of 16 residues. CDR3 nucleotides: TGTGCCAGCAGAATTAATCACAGGGGTGGCCTCTCTGAAGCTTTCTTT. This gives the protein CASRINHRGGLSEAFF.

This chain joins TRBV4-1 and TRBJ1-2; tentative D call: TRBD1 (5 bases). V lost 3 bases and J 5 bases, leaving 13 bases between the germline ends. Germline lookup yields CDR1 MGHRA and CDR2 YSYEKL. The CDR3 runs to 14 residues. The DNA for the CDR3 is TGCGCCAGCAGCCAGCCGCGGGGCGGATATGGCTACACCTTC. This translates into CASSQPRGGYGYTF.

This clonotype has only a few counts. The chain carries TRBV20-1 and TRBJ2-7, with D perhaps TRBD1 or TRBD2 (5 bases each). Germline loops: CDR1 DFQATT, CDR2 SNEGSKA (reference sequence). The CDR3 is made up of 15 amino acids. Trimming took off 6 bases at V and 3 bases at J, with 21 bases between the two ends. The CDR3: CSARDPQGPFYEQYF. Here the CDR3 DNA reads TGCAGTGCCAGGGACCCTCAGGGCCCTTTCTACGAGCAGTACTTC.

Concerning this clonotype itself: The germline gene is not matched at one end of the junction; a read error may be the cause. The chain recombines TRBV4-2 with TRBJ2-5; D gene unclear. The CDR3 runs 13 residues. The germline gives CDR1 LGHNA, CDR2 YNFKEQ. CDR3 nucleotides: TGTGCCCGCAGCCAAGCTCTTGCAGCGCCCCCGTACTTC. Protein: CARSQALAAPPYF.

Concerning this clonotype itself: This may be a read error: a much more frequent sequence differs by one nucleotide. J is TRBJ2-1 and V is TRBV4-2; no clear D. This CDR3 is 16 amino acids long. Germline CDR1 LGHNA, CDR2 YNFKEQ. Here the CDR3 DNA reads TGTGCCAGCAGCCAGACACCGGGTCCCTCCTACAATGTGCAGTTCTTC. Translating it yields CASSQTPGPSYNVQFF.

With respect to this clonotype: The germline gene is not matched at one end of the junction; a read error may be the cause. The chain joins TRBV6-2 or TRBV6-3 to TRBJ2-7; tentatively, D is TRBD2 (6 bases). The germline gives CDR1 MNHEY, CDR2 SVGEGT. The CDR3 is made up of 17 amino acids. CDR3 loop: CAISELLAPVFSYEQYF. The CDR3 bases are TGTGCCATCAGTGAGCTCCTAGCGCCGGTCTTCTCCTACGAGCAGTACTTC.

The chain has TRBV4-1 and TRBJ1-1; D is ambiguous. Germline loops: CDR1 MGHRA, CDR2 YSYEKL. CDR3 length: 14 residues. V lost 0 bases and J 6 bases, leaving 11 bases between the germline ends. CDR3 region: CASSQESAAPEAFF. DNA for the CDR3: TGCGCCAGCAGCCAAGAAAGTGCGGCCCCTGAAGCTTTCTTT.

V gene TRBV30 combines with J gene TRBJ2-1, with 8 bases that match TRBD2. V dropped 1 base and J dropped 0; count of bases not matched to a gene: 14. In germline, CDR1 is GTSNPN, CDR2 SVGIG (reference sequence). CDR3 length: 19 amino acids. The CDR3 here is CAWSGRDVAGIISYNEQFF. CDR3 nucleotides: TGTGCCTGGAGTGGCAGAGACGTAGCGGGAATAATCTCCTACAATGAGCAGTTCTTC.

Concerning this clonotype: Given a much more abundant clone one base away, this may be a read error. The gene calls are TRBV13 and TRBJ1-1; D call uncertain. This CDR3 has 13 residues. The germline CDR1 and CDR2 sequences are PRHDT and FYEKMQ (reference sequence). The CDR3 DNA reads as TGTGCCAGCAGCGACAATGAGAACACTGAAGCTCTCTTT. Its protein product is CASSDNENTEALF.

This clonotype was recorded many times. J is TRBJ2-3 and V is TRBV10-3; 7 bases are a match to TRBD1. With 7 bases clipped from V and 3 bases from J, the junction kept 10 bases outside the gene matches. The CDR3 has 15 residues. In germline, CDR1 is ENHRY, CDR2 SYGVKD. CDR3 residues: CAIKDQGGTTDTQYF. The CDR3 coding sequence is TGTGCCATCAAGGATCAAGGGGGCACGACAGATACGCAGTATTTT.

This clonotype was seen repeatedly, ten times or more. The V call is TRBV12-5, the J call TRBJ2-4; D is possibly TRBD1 (6 bases). Trimming cost V 2 bases and J 8 bases, with 13 bases left between them. Germline V lookup: CDR1 LGHNT, CDR2 FRNRAP. The CDR3 spans 14 residues. CDR3 DNA sequence: TGTGCTAGTGGTTTGACAGGGCTTACGGACATTCAGTACTTC. It is translated as CASGLTGLTDIQYF.

This clonotype was detected many times. CDR3 sequence (DNA): TGTGCCAGCAGCAGCCGGGACTTTGAGAGAGATACGCAGTATTTT. Translation gives CASSSRDFERDTQYF. The gene calls are TRBV13 and TRBJ2-3; possible D gene TRBD2, 6 bases. Germline V lookup: CDR1 PRHDT, CDR2 FYEKMQ (reference sequence). The CDR3 length is 15 residues. The V end lost 5 bases, the J end lost 5 bases, and 17 bases lay between the germline ends.

In this sample, this clonotype turned up a few times. This chain links TRBV20-1 with TRBJ2-7; D possibly matches TRBD1 or TRBD2 (5 bases each). Germline values: CDR1 DFQATT, CDR2 SNEGSKA (reference sequence). This CDR3 is built from 15 residues. The ends were cut back, 5 bases at V and 6 bases at J, with 23 bases in the middle. CDR3 DNA: TGCAGTGCTGGGATGGGGGTTGGGGGAAGAAGCGAGCAGTACTTC. It codes for CSAGMGVGGRSEQYF.

This clonotype has at least ten counts. The chain employs TRBV28 and TRBJ2-7; 8 bases are shared with TRBD1. The CDR3 is made up of 15 amino acids. Trimming at V came to 2 bases and at J to 2 bases, leaving 5 bases not matched to a gene. Germline V gene data show CDR1 as MDHEN and CDR2 as SYDVKM. CDR3 nucleotides: TGTGCCAGCAGTTTAATCCAGGGACAGGCCTACGAGCAGTACTTC. Protein sequence: CASSLIQGQAYEQYF.

This clonotype was counted only a few times. V usage is TRBV19 and J usage is TRBJ1-6, with 9 bases aligning to TRBD1. The CDR3 extends over 13 amino acids. Trimming cost V 10 bases and J 8 bases; bases outside gene matches: 6. The germline V gene encodes CDR1 LNHDA and CDR2 SQIVND (reference sequence). CDR3 in amino acids: CATQGQGDSPLHF. DNA for the CDR3: TGTGCCACCCAGGGACAGGGTGATTCACCCCTCCACTTT.

This clonotype occurred a few times. This rearrangement joins TRBV5-6 to TRBJ2-7, with 9 bases fitting TRBD1. V gave up 2 bases and J gave up 5 bases; unmatched junction bases: 5. Germline V CDR1 and CDR2: SGHDT, YYEEEE. This CDR3 is built from 14 residues. This CDR3 reads CASSFGTGSDEQYF. For the CDR3, the DNA is TGTGCCAGCAGCTTCGGGACAGGGTCCGACGAGCAGTACTTC. Combining the CDR3 with reference TRBV5-6 and TRBJ2-7 gives the whole variable domain DAGVTQSPTHLIKTRGQQVTLRCSPKSGHDTVSWYQQALGQGPQFIFQYYEEEERQRGNFPDRFSGHQFPNYSSELNVNALLLGDSALYLCASSFGTGSDEQYFGPGTRLTVT.

This clonotype was recorded a few times. The V gene is TRBV29-1, the J gene TRBJ1-2; D remains ambiguous. CDR1 is SQVTM and CDR2 is ANQGSEA in the germline V gene. This CDR3 has 11 residues. V was clipped by 7 bases and J by 3 bases, with 9 bases between them. CDR3 residues: CSARTYYGYTF. The CDR3 region has the DNA TGCAGCGCTAGGACTTACTATGGCTACACCTTC.

This clonotype appeared many times. The chain is built from TRBV5-6 and TRBJ2-7; no reliable D call. Germline CDR1 reads SGHDT; CDR2 reads YYEEEE. The CDR3 runs to 14 residues. The V gene lost 1 base and the J gene lost 2 bases, with 10 bases spanning the gap. The CDR3 here is CASSLSGNPYEQYF. The CDR3 region has the DNA TGTGCCAGCAGCTTGTCGGGCAACCCCTACGAGCAGTACTTC.

In this sample, this clonotype turned up many times. V usage is TRBV6-8 and J usage is TRBJ1-5; D is uncertain. Germline CDR1 MNHGY, CDR2 SAAAGT. V was pared by 6 bases and J by 3 bases, with 6 bases between. This CDR3 is 12 amino acids long. The CDR3 region has the DNA TGTGCCAGCAGCCCCAACAATCAGCCCCAGCATTTT. It encodes CASSPNNQPQHF.

The V gene is TRBV6-5, the J gene TRBJ2-1, with D maybe TRBD2 (6 bases). The V end was cut by 6 bases, the J end by 5 bases, with 20 bases between. Germline V gives CDR1 MNHEY, CDR2 SVGAGI. This CDR3 spans 16 amino acids. In DNA, the CDR3 is TGTGCCAGCAGACCCCCTAGCGCCATTTCCCACAATGAGCAGTTCTTC. It encodes CASRPPSAISHNEQFF.

This clonotype has only a few counts. V gene TRBV12-3 or TRBV12-4 combines with J gene TRBJ2-5; D gene uncertain. This CDR3 spans 12 amino acids. Trimming stripped 6 bases from V and 9 bases from J, with 14 bases between. The CDR3 sequence is CASRSGYGAQYF. The CDR3 nucleotides read TGTGCCAGCAGGTCAGGATATGGGGCCCAGTACTTC.

As to this clonotype: A much bigger clone sits one base away, suggesting this may be a read error. V and J are TRBV12-3 or TRBV12-4 and TRBJ2-7, with a tentative D call TRBD1 (6 bases). This CDR3 is built from 14 residues. The CDR3 loop is CASSLSPQGYERYF. The CDR3 bases are TGTGCCAGCAGTTTAAGTCCGCAGGGGTACGAGCGGTACTTC.